A selection of T cell receptor beta chains follows, all from one sample in a study of cytomegalovirus exposure and HLA in healthy donors. Produced via immunoSEQ multiplex PCR; TCRdb's table is partial and in-frame only. This sample has around 170,000 clones, with 75% to 90% found just once. The material sequenced was PBMCs. The source of these receptors is a woman aged 18-29 years in good health and CMV-seronegative. CDR3s include the opening cysteine and the closing phenylalanine or tryptophan. A D gene is named only where the DNA matches it firmly. Rows may omit the clone size; those that give it use once, few, many or a size class.

j_gene: TRBJ2-7
v_gene: TRBV6-1
d_gene: TRBD2
abundance: NA
CDR3nt: TGTGCCAGCAGTCTAGAGACTAGCGGAGCCTACGAGCAGTACTTC
CDR3aa: CASSLETSGAYEQYF

j_gene: TRBJ2-2
v_gene: TRBV5-1
d_gene: NA
abundance: NA
CDR3nt: TGCGCCAGCAGCTTTGGGGGCCCAGACACCGGGGAGCTGTTTTTT
CDR3aa: CASSFGGPDTGELFF

j_gene: TRBJ1-5
v_gene: TRBV6-1
d_gene: NA
abundance: NA
CDR3nt: TGTGCCAGCAGTGTGACAGTTAGCAATCAGCCCCAGCATTTT
CDR3aa: CASSVTVSNQPQHF

j_gene: TRBJ2-3
v_gene: TRBV5-4
d_gene: TRBD1
abundance: NA
CDR3nt: TGTGCCAGCAGCCTCGGACAGGGAGGCACAGATACGCAGTATTTT
CDR3aa: CASSLGQGGTDTQYF

j_gene: TRBJ2-1
v_gene: TRBV18
d_gene: TRBD2
abundance: once
CDR3nt: TGTGCCAGCTCCCTCCTCGAACTAGCGGGCCACAATGAGCAGTTCTTC
CDR3aa: CASSLLELAGHNEQFF

j_gene: TRBJ1-2
v_gene: TRBV7-9
d_gene: NA
abundance: once
CDR3nt: TGTGCCAGCAGCTTAGTGAGGTCTAACTATGGCTACACCTTC
CDR3aa: CASSLVRSNYGYTF

j_gene: TRBJ2-3
v_gene: TRBV6-1
d_gene: NA
abundance: NA
CDR3nt: TGTGCCAGCAGGCCCGGGACAACTGGCACAGATACGCAGTATTTT
CDR3aa: CASRPGTTGTDTQYF

j_gene: TRBJ1-2
v_gene: TRBV27
d_gene: NA
abundance: once
CDR3nt: TGTGCCAGCAGTTTGAGGGGGACTAACTATGGCTACACCTTC
CDR3aa: CASSLRGTNYGYTF

j_gene: TRBJ2-7
v_gene: TRBV28
d_gene: NA
abundance: NA
CDR3nt: TGTGCCAGCAGTATACCGGGAGCCAAGTTTGAGCAGTACTTC
CDR3aa: CASSIPGAKFEQYF

j_gene: TRBJ1-2
v_gene: TRBV5-1
d_gene: NA
abundance: NA
CDR3nt: TGCGCCAGCAGCTTGGGAGTTAGGGGCGATAGGGGCTACACCTTC
CDR3aa: CASSLGVRGDRGYTF

j_gene: TRBJ1-3
v_gene: TRBV4-1
d_gene: NA
abundance: few
CDR3nt: TGCGCCAGCAGCCAAGATTGGAGGAGATTGGGAAACACCATATATTTT
CDR3aa: CASSQDWRRLGNTIYF

j_gene: TRBJ2-5
v_gene: TRBV27
d_gene: TRBD2
abundance: NA
CDR3nt: TGTGCCAGCCTGGGAGGGGTGGAGACCCAGTACTTC
CDR3aa: CASLGGVETQYF

j_gene: TRBJ1-4
v_gene: TRBV28
d_gene: NA
abundance: NA
CDR3nt: TGTGCCAGCGCTACGAGGGGAGGTAATGAAAAACTGTTTTTT
CDR3aa: CASATRGGNEKLFF

j_gene: TRBJ2-7
v_gene: TRBV10-3
d_gene: TRBD1
abundance: NA
CDR3nt: TGTGCCATCAGTGGGGGACAGGGGGTCGACGAGCAGTACTTC
CDR3aa: CAISGGQGVDEQYF

j_gene: TRBJ1-5
v_gene: TRBV9
d_gene: NA
abundance: once
CDR3nt: TGTGCCAGCAGCGTAGCGGGATTCCAGCCCCAGCATTTT
CDR3aa: CASSVAGFQPQHF

j_gene: TRBJ2-3
v_gene: TRBV27
d_gene: TRBD2
abundance: NA
CDR3nt: TGTGCCAGCAGTTTAGGGATCTGGGACTATAGGGATACGCAGTATTTT
CDR3aa: CASSLGIWDYRDTQYF